This TCR beta chain was retrieved from a study of T cells in Graves' hyperthyroidism and ophthalmopathy. This clonotype was found many times. The investigators amplified TCR beta CDR3 regions from RNA transcripts. An initial round of RT-PCR targeting the TCR CDR3 relied on the HTBI primer set. TCRdb passed the multiplex PCR reads through MiXCR, listing each CDR3 protein once. Of about 320,000 distinct CDR3 sequences listed, approximately 16% are singletons. Germline assignment: CDR1 SNHLY and CDR2 FYNNEI. CDR3 length: 15 residues. The junction had 6 bases not matched to a gene; V was cut back by 6 bases and J by 3 bases.

This chain connects TRBV2 to TRBJ2-3, with 10 bases aligning to TRBD2. Material for sequencing was blood. The TCR was taken from a man younger than 45 with Graves' hyperthyroidism. This chain's CDR3 is CASRVLAGVTDTQYF. CDR3 nucleotides: TGTGCCAGCAGGGTCCTAGCGGGAGTAACAGATACGCAGTATTTT.